One T cell receptor beta chain is described in this entry. This entry belongs to a study of T cell changes during pregnancy in multiple sclerosis. The CDR3 is 15 amino acids. Produced via immunoSEQ multiplex PCR; TCRdb's table is partial and in-frame only. The data contain about 57,000 clones, approximately 90% of them seen just once; the ten biggest clones take up roughly 3.5%. The V gene is TRBV21-1, the J gene TRBJ1-5; the listed D gene, TRBD1, was not tested against the DNA. TRBV21-1 represents a pseudogene. This TCR was recovered from a female donor in good health, enrolled as a control in a pregnancy study. The sample here was peripheral blood, taken after pregnancy. Here the CDR3 reads CASSKEGTVGQPQHF. CDR3 sequence (DNA): TGTGCCAGCAGCAAAGAGGGGACAGTCGGTCAGCCCCAGCATTTT.